This T cell receptor beta chain was documented in a study of T cell changes during pregnancy in multiple sclerosis. V gave up 3 bases and J gave up 8 bases, with 13 bases separating them. There are 13 residues in the CDR3. Per germline, CDR1 KGHSH and CDR2 LQKENI. Assay: immunoSEQ multiplex PCR; the TCRdb copy retains only in-frame clones and omits some. This table has under 45,000 clones, about nine tenths appearing once. Sequences were derived from CD4+ T cells from peripheral blood mononuclear cells, sampled in the second trimester of pregnancy. This receptor was identified in a female donor in good health, enrolled as a control in a pregnancy study. The rearrangement uses TRBV18 and TRBJ1-2; D gene unclear. The CDR3 here is CASSPTDEGGYTF. The CDR3 nucleotides are TGTGCCAGCTCACCCACAGATGAGGGAGGCTACACCTTC. The full variable domain, with the rest looked up from reference TRBV18 and TRBJ1-2, is NAGVMQNPRHLVRRRGQEARLRCSPMKGHSHVYWYRQLPEEGLKFMVYLQKENIIDESGMPKERFSAEFPKEGPSILRIQQVVRGDSAAYFCASSPTDEGGYTFGSGTRLTVV.